This T cell receptor beta chain appears in the sequencing data of a study of shared clonotypes between healthy human individuals. Study details: Per donor, three plates held CD4 naive cells, three held CD4 memory, two held CD8 naive and one held CD8 memory. Notes on the study in general: Naive CD4 clonotypes overlapped across several donors at roughly 5%.

There are 15 residues in the CDR3. The V gene lost 2 bases and the J gene lost 9 bases, with 18 bases spanning the gap. CDR1 SGHNT and CDR2 YYREEE come from the germline V gene (reference sequence). Partitioning of CD4+ cells yielded a CD45RA+ naive subset and a CD45RA-negative memory subset. Replicate PCRs for sorted subsets used around 200 ng DNA; this equaled tens of thousands of T cell genomes. This table comes from immunoSEQ multiplex PCR, and its TCRdb copy is limited to in-frame clones, with some not included. The sample lists some 1.5 million clones, approximately 98% seen once, with about 0.4% in the top ten. Turning to this clone: Its antigen is unknown.

V is TRBV5-4 and J is TRBJ2-1, with D maybe TRBD2 (6 bases). This TCR was recovered from a man under 40 in good health. Sequenced sample: naive CD4+ T cells sorted from blood. Subset specified: CD45RA+ positively selected. CDR3 sequence: CASSFVTGGTGEQFF. Here the CDR3 DNA reads TGTGCCAGCAGCTTTGTGACTGGGGGGACGGGTGAGCAGTTCTTC.